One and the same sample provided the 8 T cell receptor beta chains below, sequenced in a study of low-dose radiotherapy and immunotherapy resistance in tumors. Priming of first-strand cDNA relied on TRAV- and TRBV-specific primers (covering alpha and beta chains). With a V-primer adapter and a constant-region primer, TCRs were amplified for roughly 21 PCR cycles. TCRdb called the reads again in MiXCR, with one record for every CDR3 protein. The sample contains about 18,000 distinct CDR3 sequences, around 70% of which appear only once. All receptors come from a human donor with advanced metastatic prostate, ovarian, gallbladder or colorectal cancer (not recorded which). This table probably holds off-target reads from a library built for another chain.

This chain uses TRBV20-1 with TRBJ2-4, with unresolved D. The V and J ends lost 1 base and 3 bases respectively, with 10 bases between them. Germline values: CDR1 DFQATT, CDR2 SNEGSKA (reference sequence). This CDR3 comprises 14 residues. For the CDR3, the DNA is TGCAGTGCTAGAGTAATCGGCGACAAAAACATTCAGTACTTC. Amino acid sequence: CSARVIGDKNIQYF.

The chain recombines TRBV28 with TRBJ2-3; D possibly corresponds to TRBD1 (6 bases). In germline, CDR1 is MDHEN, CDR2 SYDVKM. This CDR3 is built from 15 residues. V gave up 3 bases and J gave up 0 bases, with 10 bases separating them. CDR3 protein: CASSFGTTSTDTQYF. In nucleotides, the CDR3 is TGTGCCAGCAGTTTCGGGACAACTAGCACAGATACGCAGTATTTT.

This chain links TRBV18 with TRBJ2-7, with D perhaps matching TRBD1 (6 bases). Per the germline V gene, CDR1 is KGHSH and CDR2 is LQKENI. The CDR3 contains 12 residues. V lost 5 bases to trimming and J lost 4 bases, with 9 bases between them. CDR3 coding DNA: TGTGCCAGCTCAATACAGGGTTACGAGCAGTACTTC. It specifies CASSIQGYEQYF.

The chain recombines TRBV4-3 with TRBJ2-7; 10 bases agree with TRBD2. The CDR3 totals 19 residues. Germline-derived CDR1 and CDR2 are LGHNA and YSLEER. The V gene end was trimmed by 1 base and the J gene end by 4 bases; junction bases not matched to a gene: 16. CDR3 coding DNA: TGCGCCAGCAGCCAAGGGGGATGGGGCCTAGCGGGGGCTAGTTACGAGCAGTACTTC. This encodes CASSQGGWGLAGASYEQYF.

The CDR3 loop is CASSILRVGQPQHF. CDR3 in DNA: TGTGCCAGCAGCATCCTCAGGGTCGGTCAGCCCCAGCATTTT. This chain connects TRBV2 to TRBJ1-5; a possible D gene is TRBD1 (5 bases). The V gene lost 6 bases and the J gene lost 6 bases, with 15 bases spanning the gap. The CDR3 has 14 amino acids. The germline V gene has CDR1 SNHLY and CDR2 FYNNEI. Using reference TRBV2 and TRBJ1-5 for the parts outside the CDR3, the full variable domain is EPEVTQTPSHQVTQMGQEVILRCVPISNHLYFYWYRQILGQKVEFLVSFYNNEISEKSEIFDDQFSVERPDGSNFTLKIRSTKLEDSAMYFCASSILRVGQPQHFGDGTRLSIL.

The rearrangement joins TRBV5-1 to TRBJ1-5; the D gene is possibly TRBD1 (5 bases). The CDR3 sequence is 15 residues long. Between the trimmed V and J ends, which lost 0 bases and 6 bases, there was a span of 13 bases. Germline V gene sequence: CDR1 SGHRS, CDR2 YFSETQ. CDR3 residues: CASSLDSQRGQPQHF. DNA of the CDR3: TGCGCCAGCAGCTTGGATTCCCAGAGGGGTCAGCCCCAGCATTTT.

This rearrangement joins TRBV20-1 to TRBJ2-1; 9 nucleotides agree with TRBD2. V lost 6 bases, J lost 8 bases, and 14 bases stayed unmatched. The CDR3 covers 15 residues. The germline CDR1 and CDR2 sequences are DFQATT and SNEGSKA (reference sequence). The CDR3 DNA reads TGCAGTGCAGAACCTAGCGCGGGGGGGGCCGATGAGCAGTTCTTC. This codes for CSAEPSAGGADEQFF.

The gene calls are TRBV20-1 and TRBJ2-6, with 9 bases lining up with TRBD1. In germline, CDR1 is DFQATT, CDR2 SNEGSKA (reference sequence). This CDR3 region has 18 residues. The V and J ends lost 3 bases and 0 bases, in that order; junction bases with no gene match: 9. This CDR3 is CSASDRDRALSGANVLTF. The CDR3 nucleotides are TGCAGTGCTAGCGACCGGGACAGGGCCCTCTCTGGGGCCAACGTCCTGACTTTC.